A single sample gave rise to the 6 T cell receptor beta chains below, sequenced in a study of graft-versus-host responses after intestinal transplantation. No antigen has been assigned to these receptors. Assay used: immunoSEQ multiplex PCR; TCRdb lists only in-frame clones, some missing. The sample has 70,000 to 100,000 clones, 85% to 90% seen once. The specimen comprised unstimulated CD4+ T cells sorted from spleen or lymph node cells, sampled before intestinal transplant. These receptors were collected from a human donor who received an intestinal transplant.

This clone came up once. The V call is TRBV5-1, the J call TRBJ1-4; no firm D call. This CDR3 spans 12 amino acids. V shed 4 bases and J shed 8 bases, with 9 bases lying between them. Germline assignment: CDR1 SGHRS and CDR2 YFSETQ. The CDR3 sequence is CASSVIGEKLFF. The CDR3 coding sequence is TGCGCCAGCAGCGTCATCGGGGAAAAACTGTTTTTT.

The rearrangement joins TRBV30 to TRBJ2-2; 11 bases agree with TRBD2. The J segment lost 1 base and the V segment lost 0 bases, leaving 1 base of the junction unmatched. CDR3 length: 16 residues. CDR1 is GTSNPN, CDR2 SVGIG, per germline (reference sequence). This CDR3 is CAWSVLAGVNTGELFF. The CDR3 nucleotides read TGTGCCTGGAGTGTACTAGCGGGGGTGAACACCGGGGAGCTGTTTTTT.

The chain uses TRBV4-2 and TRBJ2-2; 8 nucleotides match TRBD1. V shed 4 bases, J shed 3 bases, and the junction held 4 bases outside the gene matches. Germline CDR1 and CDR2: LGHNA and YNFKEQ. The CDR3 contains 15 residues. CDR3 nucleotide sequence: TGTGCCAGCAGCCCCGGACAGGGCTACACCGGGGAGCTGTTTTTT. Encoded protein: CASSPGQGYTGELFF.

The V gene is TRBV28, the J gene TRBJ2-2, with 7 bases fitting TRBD2. Losses at the gene ends were 2 bases for V and 2 bases for J; bases not matched to a gene: 5. The CDR3 totals 16 residues. Germline values: CDR1 MDHEN, CDR2 SYDVKM. CDR3 amino acids: CASSLILAVNTGELFF. DNA of the CDR3: TGTGCCAGCAGTTTAATCCTAGCGGTAAACACCGGGGAGCTGTTTTTT.

The chain links TRBV2 to TRBJ2-7; TRBD1 agrees at 11 bases. Germline V CDR1 and CDR2: SNHLY, FYNNEI. This CDR3 region has 15 residues. V dropped 6 bases and J dropped 5; count of bases not matched to a gene: 9. The CDR3 spells CASSIRTGGGDEQYF. CDR3 nucleotides: TGTGCCAGCAGCATAAGGACAGGGGGCGGCGACGAGCAGTACTTC.

The rearrangement links TRBV5-1 to TRBJ1-2; tentative D call: TRBD1 (6 bases). V was shortened by 4 bases and J by 5 bases, with 15 bases between the two germline ends. Germline V lookup: CDR1 SGHRS, CDR2 YFSETQ. The CDR3 has 14 residues. The CDR3 DNA follows: TGCGCCAGCAGCAGTGGCGGGGGCCAATATGGCTACACCTTC. It is translated as CASSSGGGQYGYTF.